This T cell receptor beta chain was identified in a study of identical twins. TCRdb fed the 5' RACE reads into MiXCR, producing one record per CDR3 protein. The sample includes some 500,000 distinct CDR3 sequences, more than 9% seen only once; the top ten take 2.5% to 3.5%. Trimming stripped 4 bases from V and 7 bases from J, with 11 bases between. This CDR3 has 13 amino acids. Per germline, CDR1 SNHLY and CDR2 FYNNEI. These data also featured in a second study, about yellow fever vaccine responses in identical twins.

V and J are TRBV2 and TRBJ1-5; D is unresolved. The sample consisted of PBMCs. The source of this sequence is a woman between 18 and 29 years old in good health. CDR3 nucleotides: TGTGCCAGCAGTGTTGGAAAAAACCAGCCCCAGCATTTT. This translates into CASSVGKNQPQHF.